The rows below give T cell receptor beta chains drawn from one sample of a study of response to subunit inactivated influenza vaccine. TCRdb re-derived calls from the RT-PCR reads in MiXCR, one entry per CDR3 protein. The table has 710,000 or so distinct CDR3 sequences, approximately 14% seen once. Material: PBMCs from blood, obtained about 12 days after vaccination. The source of these receptors is a man in his fifties who received an inactivated influenza vaccine. The CDR3 runs from the conserved cysteine through the conserved F or W. A D gene is named only where the DNA matches it firmly. Only some rows state a clone size, as once, few, many or a class for expanded clones.

CARSLTGTENSPLHF	TGCGCCAGGAGCTTAACCGGGACAGAGAATTCACCCCTCCACTTT	15	TRBD1	TRBJ1-6	.	TRBV5-1
CASWEGNEQFF	TGCGCCAGCTGGGAAGGGAATGAGCAGTTCTTC	11	.	TRBJ2-1	many	TRBV5-1
CASSPGKGAITEAFF	TGTGCCAGCTCACCCGGGAAGGGGGCAATTACTGAAGCTTTCTTT	15	TRBD1	TRBJ1-1	few	TRBV18
CSAGQRDTEAFF	TGCAGTGCGGGACAGCGAGACACTGAAGCTTTCTTT	12	TRBD1	TRBJ1-1	.	TRBV20-1
CASSLGGSNNEQFF	TGTGCCAGCAGCTTAGGCGGCTCGAACAATGAGCAGTTCTTC	14	.	TRBJ2-1	.	TRBV11-3
CSAPGLAGGVATQYF	TGCAGTGCCCCGGGACTAGCGGGAGGGGTAGCTACGCAGTATTTT	15	TRBD2	TRBJ2-3	.	TRBV20-1
CASSLIQGGAGNTIYF	TGTGCCAGCAGCTTAATCCAGGGGGGCGCCGGAAACACCATATATTTT	16	TRBD1	TRBJ1-3	.	TRBV7-8
CASSLLTSPLHF	TGTGCCAGCAGCTTGCTAACTTCACCCCTCCACTTT	12	.	TRBJ1-6	.	TRBV5-6
CASSLLVRVFSQYEQYF	TGTGCCAGCAGTTTATTGGTCAGGGTGTTTTCCCAATACGAGCAGTACTTC	17	.	TRBJ2-7	few	TRBV28
CASRSPGTGTFGYTF	TGCGCCAGCAGATCGCCCGGGACAGGGACTTTTGGCTACACCTTC	15	TRBD1	TRBJ1-2	few	TRBV5-1
CASSRDFVSNQPQHF	TGTGCCAGCTCACGGGATTTCGTAAGCAATCAGCCCCAGCATTTT	15	.	TRBJ1-5	once	TRBV18
CAISETLAETQYF	TGTGCCATCAGTGAGACACTAGCAGAGACCCAGTACTTC	13	.	TRBJ2-5	few	TRBV10-3
CASSYLPGQRQPQHF	TGTGCCAGCAGTTATCTTCCAGGGCAGCGACAGCCCCAGCATTTT	15	.	TRBJ1-5	.	TRBV6-2/TRBV6-3
CSATRRSSYEQYF	TGCAGTGCTACTAGACGGAGCTCCTACGAGCAGTACTTC	13	.	TRBJ2-7	many	TRBV20-1
CATSDRGEQPQHF	TGTGCCACCAGCGACCGAGGGGAACAGCCCCAGCATTTT	13	.	TRBJ1-5	few	TRBV15
CANTDGYTEAFF	TGTGCCAACACGGACGGATACACTGAAGCTTTCTTT	12	.	TRBJ1-1	.	TRBV6-1